Shown below are 4 T cell receptor beta chains from a single sample sequenced in a study of shared clonotypes between healthy human individuals. Assay used: immunoSEQ multiplex PCR; TCRdb lists only in-frame clones, some missing. The sample yields about 470,000 clones, roughly 80% seen once. The sequencing sample was made of PBMCs. These receptor sequences come from a woman between 40 and 50 years old in good health. Some clones in this sample may be carry-over from other donors' samples.

The V and J genes are TRBV4-1 and TRBJ1-5, with D possibly TRBD1 on 5 matching bases. The CDR3 length is 15 residues. With 4 bases removed from V and 2 bases from J, the gap between germline ends came to 12 bases. Per the germline V gene, CDR1 is MGHRA and CDR2 is YSYEKL. The CDR3 bases are TGCGCCAGCAGCCCGGGGGGGATACGCAATCAGCCCCAGCATTTT. Encoded protein: CASSPGGIRNQPQHF.

The chain employs TRBV19 and TRBJ2-1; tentative D call: TRBD2 (5 bases). Germline lookup yields CDR1 LNHDA and CDR2 SQIVND (reference sequence). Trimming cost V 3 bases and J 15 bases, with 18 bases left between them. This CDR3 spans 13 amino acids. CDR3 sequence: CASSIQRESNRFF. Here the CDR3 DNA reads TGTGCCAGTAGTATTCAGAGGGAGAGTAATAGGTTCTTC. Looking up the rest from reference TRBV19 and TRBJ2-1 gives the full variable domain: DGGITQSPKYLFRKEGQNVTLSCEQNLNHDAMYWYRQDPGQGLRLIYYSQIVNDFQKGDIAEGYSVSREKKESFPLTVTSAQKNPTAFYLCASSIQRESNRFFGPGTRLTVL.

The rearrangement uses TRBV7-3 and TRBJ1-2; the D gene is possibly TRBD1 (5 bases). The CDR3 totals 13 residues. V lost 5 bases, J lost 5 bases, and 12 bases lay in between. Germline CDR1 SGHTA, CDR2 FQGTGA. The CDR3 sequence is CASSPGRDYGYTF. The CDR3 region has the DNA TGTGCCAGCAGCCCGGGCAGGGATTATGGCTACACCTTC.

This chain joins TRBV2 and TRBJ1-1; D uncertain. Between the trimmed V and J ends, which lost 6 bases and 7 bases, there was a span of 36 bases. The V gene's germline CDR1 is SNHLY and CDR2 FYNNEI. This CDR3 contains 20 residues. The CDR3 DNA sequence: TGTGCCAGCAGGGGCCGCCATGGGATTGTGCCGGGCCAATTTATCCGTGAAGCTTTCTTT. This translates into CASRGRHGIVPGQFIREAFF.